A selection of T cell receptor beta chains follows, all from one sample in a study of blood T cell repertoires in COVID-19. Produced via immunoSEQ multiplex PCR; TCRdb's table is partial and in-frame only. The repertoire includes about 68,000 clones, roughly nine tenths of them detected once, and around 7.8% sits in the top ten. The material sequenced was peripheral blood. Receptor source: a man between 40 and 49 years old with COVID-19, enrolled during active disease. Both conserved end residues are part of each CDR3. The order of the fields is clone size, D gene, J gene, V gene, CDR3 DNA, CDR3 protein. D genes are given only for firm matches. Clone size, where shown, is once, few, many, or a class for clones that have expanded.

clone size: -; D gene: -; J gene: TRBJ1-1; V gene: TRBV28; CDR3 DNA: TGTGCCAGCAGTCAGTTACAGATTATGAACACTGAAGCTTTCTTT; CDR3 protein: CASSQLQIMNTEAFF
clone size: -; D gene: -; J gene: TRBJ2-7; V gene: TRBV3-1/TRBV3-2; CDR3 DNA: TGTGCCAGCAGCCACGCGGCCGAGCAGTACTTC; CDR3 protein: CASSHAAEQYF
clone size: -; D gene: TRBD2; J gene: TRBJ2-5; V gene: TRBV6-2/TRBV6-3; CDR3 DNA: TGTGCCAGCAGTACTCCCCTTCCAGGGAGGGAAGAGACCCAGTACTTC; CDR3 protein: CASSTPLPGREETQYF
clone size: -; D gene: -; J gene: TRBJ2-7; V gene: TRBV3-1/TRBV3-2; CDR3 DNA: TGTGCCAGCAGCCAAGTCAACTACCCGTCCTACTACGAGCAGTACTTC; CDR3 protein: CASSQVNYPSYYEQYF
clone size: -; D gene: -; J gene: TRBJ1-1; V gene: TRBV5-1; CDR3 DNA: TGCGCCAGCAGCTTGTCAGTAGGAGTCCCTGAAGCTTTCTTT; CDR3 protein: CASSLSVGVPEAFF
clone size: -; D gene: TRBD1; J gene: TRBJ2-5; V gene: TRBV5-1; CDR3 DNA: TGCGCCAGCAGCCTCGGACAGGGCGGGGAGACCCAGTACTTC; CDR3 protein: CASSLGQGGETQYF
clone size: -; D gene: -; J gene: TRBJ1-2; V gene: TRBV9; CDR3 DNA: TGTGCCAGCAGCGCTTGGGAGAATGGCTACACCTTC; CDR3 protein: CASSAWENGYTF
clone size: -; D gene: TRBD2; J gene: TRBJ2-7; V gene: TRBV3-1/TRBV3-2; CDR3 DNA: TGTGCCAGCCAACTAGCGGCCTCCTACGAGCAGTACTTC; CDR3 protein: CASQLAASYEQYF
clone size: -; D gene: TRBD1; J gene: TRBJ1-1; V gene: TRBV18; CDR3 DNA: TGTGCCAGCTCACCCCGGGACAGGGGTTTCGCTGAAGCTTTCTTT; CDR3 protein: CASSPRDRGFAEAFF
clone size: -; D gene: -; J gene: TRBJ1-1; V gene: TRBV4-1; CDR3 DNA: TGCGCCAGCAGCCTTCCTGCAGGGAAGACTGAAGCTTTCTTT; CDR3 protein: CASSLPAGKTEAFF
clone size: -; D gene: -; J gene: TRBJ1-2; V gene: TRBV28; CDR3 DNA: TGTGCCAGCAGTCCCCCCGACAGGTATGGCTACACCTTC; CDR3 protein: CASSPPDRYGYTF
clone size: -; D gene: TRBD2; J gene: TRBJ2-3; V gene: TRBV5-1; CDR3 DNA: TGCGCCAGCAGCTTGACCGGGACTAGCCGCACAGATACGCAGTATTTT; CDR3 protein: CASSLTGTSRTDTQYF
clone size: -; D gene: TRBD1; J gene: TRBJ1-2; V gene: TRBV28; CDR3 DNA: TGTGCCAGCAGACCTGGACAGGGTCTAGGCTACACCTTC; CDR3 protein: CASRPGQGLGYTF
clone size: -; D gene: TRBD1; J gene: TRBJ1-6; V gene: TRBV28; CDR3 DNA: TGTGCCAGCAGTTTTTCTGGACAGGGATCTTCTTCACCCCTCCACTTT; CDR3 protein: CASSFSGQGSSSPLHF
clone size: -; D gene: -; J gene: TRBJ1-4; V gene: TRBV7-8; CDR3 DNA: TGTGCCAGCAGCTTTCCGGATGAAAAACTGTTTTTT; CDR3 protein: CASSFPDEKLFF
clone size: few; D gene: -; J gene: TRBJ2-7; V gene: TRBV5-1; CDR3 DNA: TGCGCCAGCGAGTGGGCGGGCCAGCAGTACTTC; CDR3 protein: CASEWAGQQYF
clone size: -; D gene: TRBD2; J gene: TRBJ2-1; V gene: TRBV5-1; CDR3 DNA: TGCGCCAGCAGCTTGAGAGCGGGGGGGCCTAAGGACAATGAGCAGTTCTTC; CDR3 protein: CASSLRAGGPKDNEQFF
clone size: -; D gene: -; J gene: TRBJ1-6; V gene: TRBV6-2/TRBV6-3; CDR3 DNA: TGTGCCAGCAGCAATGCAGGGACTTTTAGTAATTCACCCCTCCACTTT; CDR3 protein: CASSNAGTFSNSPLHF
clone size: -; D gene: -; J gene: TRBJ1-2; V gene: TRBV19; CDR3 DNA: TGTGCCAGTAGTACTACCGGGACAACTAACTATGGCTACACCTTC; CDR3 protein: CASSTTGTTNYGYTF
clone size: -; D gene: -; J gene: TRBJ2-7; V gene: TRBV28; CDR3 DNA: TGTGCCAGCAGTTTATCACCCCCCGTCGGTTCCTACGAGCAGTACTTC; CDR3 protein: CASSLSPPVGSYEQYF
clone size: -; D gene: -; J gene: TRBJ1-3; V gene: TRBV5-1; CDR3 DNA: TGCGCCAGCAGCTTGGAGGGGGACCCTGGAAACACCATATATTTT; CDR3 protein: CASSLEGDPGNTIYF
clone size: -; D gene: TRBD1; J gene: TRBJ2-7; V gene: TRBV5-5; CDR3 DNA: TGTGCCAGCAGCTCTAAACGGACAGGGGAAAACTACGAGCAGTACTTC; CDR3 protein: CASSSKRTGENYEQYF
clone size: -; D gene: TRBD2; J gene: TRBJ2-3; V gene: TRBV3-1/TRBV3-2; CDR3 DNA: TGTGCCAGCAGCCAAATGGGGGGGGGAAACACAGATACGCAGTATTTT; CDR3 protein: CASSQMGGGNTDTQYF
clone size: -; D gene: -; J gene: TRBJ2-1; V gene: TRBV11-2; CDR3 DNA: TGTGCCAGCAGCTTAGCTGGCAGCTACAATGAGCAGTTCTTC; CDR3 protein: CASSLAGSYNEQFF
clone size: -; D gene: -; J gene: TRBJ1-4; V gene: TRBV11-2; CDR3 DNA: TGTGCCAGCAGCCCAGAGGGGGCAACTAATGAAAAACTGTTTTTT; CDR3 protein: CASSPEGATNEKLFF
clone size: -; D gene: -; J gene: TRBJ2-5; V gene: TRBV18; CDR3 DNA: TGTGCCAGCTCACCAACCGGAGAGACCCAGTACTTC; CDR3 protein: CASSPTGETQYF
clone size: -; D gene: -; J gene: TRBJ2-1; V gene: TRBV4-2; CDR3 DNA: TGTGCCAGCAGCCAAGAGCCGGCTAGCGAGGACGGTGGCCAGTTCTTC; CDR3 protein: CASSQEPASEDGGQFF
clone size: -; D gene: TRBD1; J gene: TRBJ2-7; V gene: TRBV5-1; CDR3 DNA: TGCGCCAGCAGAGGGGGCAGTACCTACGAGCAGTACTTC; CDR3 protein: CASRGGSTYEQYF
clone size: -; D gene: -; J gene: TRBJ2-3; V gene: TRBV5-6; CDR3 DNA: TGTGCCAGCAGCTTCATGGGTGCGGGGACGACAGATACGCAGTATTTT; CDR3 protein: CASSFMGAGTTDTQYF
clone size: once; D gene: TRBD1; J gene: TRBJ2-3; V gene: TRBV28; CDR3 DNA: TGTGCCAGCAGTCCCCTCCAGGGACAGGGACTCACAGATACGCAGTATTTT; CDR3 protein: CASSPLQGQGLTDTQYF